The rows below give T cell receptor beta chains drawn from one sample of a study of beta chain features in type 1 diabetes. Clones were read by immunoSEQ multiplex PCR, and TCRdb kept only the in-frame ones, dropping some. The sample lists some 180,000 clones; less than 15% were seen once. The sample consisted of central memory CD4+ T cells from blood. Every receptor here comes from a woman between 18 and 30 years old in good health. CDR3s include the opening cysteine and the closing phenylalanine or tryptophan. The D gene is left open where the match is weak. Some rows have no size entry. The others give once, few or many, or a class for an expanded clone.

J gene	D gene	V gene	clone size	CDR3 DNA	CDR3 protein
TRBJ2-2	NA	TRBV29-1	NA	TGCAGCGTACACGGACAAATCACCGGGGAGCTGTTTTTT	CSVHGQITGELFF
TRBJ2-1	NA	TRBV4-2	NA	TGTGCCAGCAGCATACAAACCCCTAGCAATGAGCAGTTCTTC	CASSIQTPSNEQFF
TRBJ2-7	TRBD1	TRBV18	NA	TGTGCCAGCTCAGGGACAGGGACCGGCGAGCAGTACTTC	CASSGTGTGEQYF
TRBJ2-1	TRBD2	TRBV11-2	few	TGTGCCAGCAGCTTAGTTTTGGCGGGAGGCCGGAATGAGCAGTTCTTC	CASSLVLAGGRNEQFF
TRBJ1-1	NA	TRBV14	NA	TGTGCCAGCAGCCAAGACAGGGCTACTGAAGCTTTCTTT	CASSQDRATEAFF
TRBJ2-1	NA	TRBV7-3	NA	TGTGCCAGCAGCTTGTTTAACTACAATGAGCAGTTCTTC	CASSLFNYNEQFF
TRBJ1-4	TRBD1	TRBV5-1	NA	TGCGCCAGCAGCGGGGCCACAGGGGGCGATTATGAAAAACTGTTTTTT	CASSGATGGDYEKLFF
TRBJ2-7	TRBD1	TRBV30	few	TGTGCCTGGAGTCCTTCCGGGACAGGCGAGCAGTACTTC	CAWSPSGTGEQYF
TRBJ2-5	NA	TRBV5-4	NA	TGTGCCAGCAGCTTGGCCTTCGGCCGCAGGGCCCAGTACTTC	CASSLAFGRRAQYF
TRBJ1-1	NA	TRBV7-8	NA	TGTGCCAGCAGCTTAGTTCTGGCAGAAGCTTTCTTT	CASSLVLAEAFF
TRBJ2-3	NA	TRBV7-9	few	TGTGCCAGCAGCCCTGCTGCGGCAGCCGACACAGATACGCAGTATTTT	CASSPAAAADTDTQYF
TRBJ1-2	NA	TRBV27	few	TGTGCCAGCAGAGCCTCGGGAAATCCTCTCTATGGCTACACCTTC	CASRASGNPLYGYTF
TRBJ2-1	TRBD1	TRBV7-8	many	TGTGCCAGCAGCTTCGGCAGGGGGTACAATGAGCAGTTCTTC	CASSFGRGYNEQFF
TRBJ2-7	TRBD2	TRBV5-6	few	TGTGCCAGCAGCCTGGGACTAGCAGACGAGCAGTACTTC	CASSLGLADEQYF
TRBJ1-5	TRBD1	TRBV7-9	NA	TGTGCCAGCAGCTATCCCCAGGGGGATAGCAATCAGCCCCAGCATTTT	CASSYPQGDSNQPQHF
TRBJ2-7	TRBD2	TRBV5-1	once	TGCGCCAGCAGCCAGACCGGGACTAGTGTTTACGAGCAGTACTTC	CASSQTGTSVYEQYF
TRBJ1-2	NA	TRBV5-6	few	TGTGCCAGCAGCCGAACAGGGAACTATGGCTACACCTTC	CASSRTGNYGYTF
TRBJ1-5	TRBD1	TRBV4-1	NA	TGCGCCAGCAGCCAGGGGGACAGGGTTTACAATCAGCCCCAGCATTTT	CASSQGDRVYNQPQHF
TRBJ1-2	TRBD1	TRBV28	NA	TGTGCCAGCAGCCCCCCCTACGGACAGGTTCATGGCTACACCTTC	CASSPPYGQVHGYTF
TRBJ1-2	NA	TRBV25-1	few	TGTGCCAGCTCCCCCGACAGGTCTGGCTATGGCTACACCTTC	CASSPDRSGYGYTF
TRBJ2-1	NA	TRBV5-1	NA	TGCGCCAGCAGCTTAAGCGTAAACTACAATGAGCAGTTCTTC	CASSLSVNYNEQFF
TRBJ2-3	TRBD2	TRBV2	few	TGTGCCAGCAGAACGAGCGGGAGGGCCGGAGATACGCAGTATTTT	CASRTSGRAGDTQYF
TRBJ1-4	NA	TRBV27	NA	TGTGCCAGCAGTAGTACGAGGGGGAATCGTGAAAAACTGTTTTTT	CASSSTRGNREKLFF
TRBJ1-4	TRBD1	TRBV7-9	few	TGTGCCAGCAGCGCCCCCACAGGGGGCGGCAATGAAAAACTGTTTTTT	CASSAPTGGGNEKLFF
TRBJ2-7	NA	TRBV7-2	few	TGTGCCAGCAGCTCTCCCCCTATTCCGCAGTACTTC	CASSSPPIPQYF
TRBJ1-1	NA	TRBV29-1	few	TGCAGCGTTGAAGATGGGTCTGGGGGCTTGACTGAAGCTTTCTTT	CSVEDGSGGLTEAFF
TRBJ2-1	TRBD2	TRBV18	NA	TGTGCCAGCTCACCAGGGGATAGCGGGCTGCGTGACAATGAGCAGTTCTTC	CASSPGDSGLRDNEQFF
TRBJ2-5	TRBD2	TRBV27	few	TGTGCCAGCAGTTTGGGACTAGCGGCCGGAACCCAGTACTTC	CASSLGLAAGTQYF
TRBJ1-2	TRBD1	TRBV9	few	TGTGCCAGCAGCGCGTGGACAGGGTTTGGCTACACCTTC	CASSAWTGFGYTF
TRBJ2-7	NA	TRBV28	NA	TGTGCCAGCAGAGCAGGGTCCCACGAGCAGTACTTC	CASRAGSHEQYF
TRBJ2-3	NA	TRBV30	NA	TGTGCCTGGAGTCAAGGAGGGAGCGATACGCAGTATTTT	CAWSQGGSDTQYF
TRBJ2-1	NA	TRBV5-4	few	TGTGCCAGCAGCTTGGGAGGTAGCAATGAGCAGTTCTTC	CASSLGGSNEQFF
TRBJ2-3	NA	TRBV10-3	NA	TGTGCCATCAGCCTAGCGAGCCTTAACACAGATACGCAGTATTTT	CAISLASLNTDTQYF
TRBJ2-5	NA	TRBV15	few	TGTGCCACCAGCAGAGATTTTGCGGGGGAGACCCAGTACTTC	CATSRDFAGETQYF
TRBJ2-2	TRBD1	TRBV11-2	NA	TGTGCCAGCAGCCACTACTCACAGGGGGCAGGGACCGGGGAGCTGTTTTTT	CASSHYSQGAGTGELFF
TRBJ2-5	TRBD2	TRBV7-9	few	TGTGCCAGCAGCCTTTCTACAGCGGGAGTAGAGACCCAGTACTTC	CASSLSTAGVETQYF
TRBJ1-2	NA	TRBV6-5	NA	TGTGCCAGCACCGCGGGGCGGGCGTATGGCTACACCTTC	CASTAGRAYGYTF
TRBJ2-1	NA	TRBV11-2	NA	TGTGCCAGCACCATAACAGGGACCCCGGGGAATGAGCAGTTCTTC	CASTITGTPGNEQFF
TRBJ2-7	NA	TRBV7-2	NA	TGTGCCAGCAGGTCGTTTGCTACCTACGAGCAGTACTTC	CASRSFATYEQYF
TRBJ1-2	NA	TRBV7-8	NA	TGTGCCAGCAGCCAAAGTGACAGATCGAATGGCTACACCTTC	CASSQSDRSNGYTF
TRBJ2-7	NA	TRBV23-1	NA	TGCGCCGGGTACTACTCCTCCTACGAGCAGTACTTC	CAGYYSSYEQYF
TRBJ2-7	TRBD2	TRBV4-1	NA	TGCGCCAGCAGCCAAGATCCCAGCGGGATCTCCTACGAGCAGTACTTC	CASSQDPSGISYEQYF